This T cell receptor (beta chain) stems from a study of Ad26.COV2.S vaccination and SARS-CoV-2 variants. Clones were read by immunoSEQ multiplex PCR, and TCRdb kept only the in-frame ones, dropping some. This table holds a few hundred thousand clones, around 87% found once. The sample's treatment: around 19 received Ad26.COV2.S at low or high dose, single or two shots; about 5 received placebo; per-sample allocation not given. The samples were gathered on day 63 after the first injection of vaccine or placebo. This Boston cohort included adults aged 18-55 years. Expressing Wuhan-strain SARS-CoV-2 spike, an Ad26 vector served as the vaccine. Trimming stripped 1 base from V and 5 bases from J, with 6 bases between. CDR3 length: 13 amino acids. Germline assignment: CDR1 SGHVS and CDR2 FNYEAQ.

The V and J genes are TRBV7-6 and TRBJ2-1; D is perhaps TRBD2 (5 bases). The TCR originated in a person aged 18 to 59 who received the Ad26.COV2.S COVID-19 vaccine or a placebo. The sample consisted of peripheral blood, taken in a trial of Ad26.COV2.S vaccine versus placebo. CDR3 coding DNA: TGTGCCAGCAGCTTAGGGGAGAACAATGAGCAGTTCTTC. Its protein product is CASSLGENNEQFF.